This T cell receptor beta chain comes out of a study of cytomegalovirus exposure and HLA in healthy donors. There are 15 residues in the CDR3. Looked up from germline, CDR1 is MGHRA and CDR2 is YSYEKL. With respect to this clone: Its antigen is unidentified. An end of the junction does not agree with germline; a read error may underlie this.

Vbeta (60) and Jbeta (13) primers were used in the PCR. Clones were read by immunoSEQ multiplex PCR, and TCRdb kept only the in-frame ones, dropping some. The ten top clones account for roughly 0.8%, within a sample of some 75,000 clones. Regarding the study as a whole: 87-base-pair reads could not separate some V segments, including TRBV6-2 and TRBV6-3. What a later analysis showed was that several of the most significant clusters appeared linked to common viral pathogens.

The genes are TRBV4-1 and TRBJ1-4; TRBD1 matches 8 bases. This sequence originates from a boy between 5 and 17 years old in good health and CMV-seronegative. The sequenced material came from PBMCs. The CDR3 protein is CASSLVQGVGEKLLF. DNA for the CDR3: TGCGCCAGCAGCCTTGTACAGGGGGTGGGTGAAAAACTGCTTTTT.